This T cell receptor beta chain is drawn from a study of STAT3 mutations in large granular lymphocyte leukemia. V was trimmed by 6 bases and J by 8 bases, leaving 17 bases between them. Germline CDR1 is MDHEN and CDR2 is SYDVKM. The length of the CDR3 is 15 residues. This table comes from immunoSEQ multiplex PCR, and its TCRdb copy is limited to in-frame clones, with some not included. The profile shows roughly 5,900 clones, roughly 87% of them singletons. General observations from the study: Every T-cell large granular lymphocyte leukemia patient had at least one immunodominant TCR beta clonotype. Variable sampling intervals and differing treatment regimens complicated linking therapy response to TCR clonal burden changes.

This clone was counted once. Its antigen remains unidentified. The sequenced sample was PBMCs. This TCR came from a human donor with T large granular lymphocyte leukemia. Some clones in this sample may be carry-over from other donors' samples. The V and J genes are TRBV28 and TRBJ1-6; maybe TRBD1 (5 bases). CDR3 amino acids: CASRRTGTQDSPLHF. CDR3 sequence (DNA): TGTGCCAGCAGACGTACCGGGACTCAGGATTCACCCCTCCACTTT.